The following is a TCR beta chain sequence with its context. Its antigen is still unknown. The data were taken from a study of graft-versus-host responses after intestinal transplantation. Findings of the study overall: There were GvH clones found in recipient marrow, and some of them appeared first in ileum or blood. In patients with graft-donor T cell macrochimerism, allograft graft-versus-host to host-versus-graft clonal ratios were high.

TCRdb's table, derived via immunoSEQ multiplex PCR, lists solely in-frame clones and lacks some. The sample shows about 50,000 clones, about nine tenths of them seen only once. The CDR3 has 15 residues. V was shortened by 2 bases and J by 9 bases, with 17 bases between the two germline ends. CDR1 is SGHTA and CDR2 is FQGNSA in the germline V gene. J is TRBJ2-1 and V is TRBV7-2; D gene unclear. The starting material was unstimulated CD4+ T cells sorted from spleen or lymph node cells, obtained before transplant. This TCR derives from a human donor who was the organ donor for an intestinal transplant. The CDR3 loop reads CASSLRTAPFAEQFF. For the CDR3, the DNA is TGTGCCAGCAGCTTACGCACAGCACCTTTTGCTGAGCAGTTCTTC.